This TCR beta chain was sequenced in a study of T cells generated in artificial thymic organoids listed by TCRdb under 2017. For context, the study as a whole: TCR alpha and beta CDR3 repertoires of in vitro artificial thymic organoid-derived CD8 single positive T cells were compared with thymic and peripheral blood naive CD8 T cells. The repertoire sequencing data shown were described as representative of three independent experiments. Overall study outcomes, separate from this receptor: CD8 single positive T cells derived from organoids showed physiological TCR clonotype diversity comparable to the diversity seen in thymic and blood naive CD8 T cells. No skewed Valpha or Vbeta usage was observed in organoid-derived T cells, a finding that argues against dominance of unconventional lineages or clonal expansions.

CDR1 and CDR2 are read off the germline V gene as SGHRS and YFSETQ. The junction shows trimming of 4 bases on V and 1 base on J, plus 6 bases between the germline ends. The CDR3, from cysteine to phenylalanine, totals 13 residues. Only the CDR3 DNA is retained, 39 bases long and in frame from the first base. This clonotype is judged medium-sized (0.01 to 0.1%). Its antigen is still unknown. No base quality information exists; no much larger clone differs at one position. Artificial thymic organoids were generated by aggregating human HSPCs with MS5 murine stromal cells transduced with human DLL1, and the organoids were cultured at an air-liquid interface. Hematopoietic stem and progenitor cells that were CD34+CD3-, FACS-purified and depleted of residual T cells served as the seed cells for the organoids. The organoids were grown in serum-free RB27 medium, which consisted of RPMI 1640 supplemented with B27, FLT3L, IL-7 and ascorbic acid. Prior to RNA extraction, CD3+TCRalphabeta+CD8 single positive T cells from organoids and thymus were isolated by FACS sorting. For each sample, the RNeasy Micro kit was used to purify total RNA from 40,000 to 200,000 sorted cells, and RNA quality was checked on an Agilent RNA 6000 Nano chip.

TCRalpha and TCRbeta libraries were amplified separately by semi-nested PCR with Advantage 2 and reverse primers in the TRAC or TRBC constant regions. Between about 3.5 and 550 ng of total RNA was used as input for first-strand cDNA synthesis. TCR cDNA libraries were made by 5'-RACE with the SMARTer PCR cDNA Synthesis kit, using a poly-dT primer for first-strand synthesis. Sample-specific 5-nucleotide barcodes were carried by the semi-nested constant-region reverse primers, and the resulting products were cleaned using the Zymo DNA Clean and Concentrator-5 kit. As many as ten barcoded samples were combined into a pool, ligated to Illumina adaptors, and sequenced on an Illumina MiSeq as 2 x 150 bp paired-end reads. Per the original workflow: Demultiplexed reads were aligned with BLAT to a custom library of all human TRAV, TRAJ, TRBV, TRBD and TRBJ combinations from IMGT. The best BLAT hits were picked using pslCDnaFilter (-maxAligns=1, -ignoreIntrons), and custom Perl scripts were used to calculate clonotype frequencies. In-frame beta chains were kept once TCRdb had trimmed the public reads at Q25 with fastp and called clones with MiXCR. Each CDR3 protein appears once, grouped with its most common genes and DNA. For this entry, the V and J calls and clone size follow TCRdb and not the study's own pipeline. For this sample there are some 5,100 distinct CDR3 sequences; approximately 26% appear just once. The leading ten clones occupy 2.5% to 3% of the sample.

The sequencing input was naive CD8+ T cells grown in artificial thymic organoids from cord blood stem and progenitor cells. Per the publication, the cell subset or site label means: CD3+TCRalphabeta+CD8SP T cells; for blood, CD45RO-CCR7+ naive CD8+ T cells. The V and J genes are TRBV5-1 and TRBJ2-4; no D gene can be assigned with confidence. This sequence was found in a human donor who gave cord blood stem cells for thymic organoid culture, a cardiac surgery patient who gave postnatal thymus, or a blood donor (not recorded which). The CDR3 protein is CASSPRAKNIQYF. In nucleotide form, the sequence is TGCGCCAGCAGCCCGAGGGCCAAAAACATTCAGTACTTC.